This TCR beta chain was profiled in a study of cytomegalovirus exposure and HLA in healthy donors. The CDR3 loop spans 12 amino acids. Per germline, CDR1 ENHRY and CDR2 SYGVKD. V lost 0 bases to trimming and J lost 10 bases; unmatched junction nucleotides: 0. This clone was found a few times. Its matching antigen is unknown. Study-wide results and limits: Reportedly, fewer N-insertions than the approximately 680-donor mean appeared in an Asian-associated ancestry cluster in a later analysis. Per published accounts, TCR beta sequences correctly predicted the HLA-A and HLA-B alleles of most subjects.

PCR was performed using 60 Vbeta and 13 Jbeta primers. Libraries were prepared by immunoSEQ multiplex PCR; TCRdb keeps only in-frame clonotypes and omits some of them. The table records about 160,000 clones, 70% to 90% of them present only once. The source of this sequence is a woman under 40 in good health and CMV-seropositive. J is TRBJ2-1 and V is TRBV10-3, with 7 positions matching TRBD2. The source material was PBMCs. CDR3 DNA: TGTGCCATCAGTGAGTCCGGGGGGGAGCAGTTCTTC. Protein product: CAISESGGEQFF.